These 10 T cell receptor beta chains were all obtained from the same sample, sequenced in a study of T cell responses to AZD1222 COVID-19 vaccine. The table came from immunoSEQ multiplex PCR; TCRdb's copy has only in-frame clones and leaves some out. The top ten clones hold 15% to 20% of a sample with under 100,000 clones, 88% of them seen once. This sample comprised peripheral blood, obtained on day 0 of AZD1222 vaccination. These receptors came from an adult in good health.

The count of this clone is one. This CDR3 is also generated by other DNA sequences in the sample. Written as DNA, the CDR3 is TGCGCCAGCAGCTTGAGGCCCCAAGAGACCCAGTACTTC. This codes for CASSLRPQETQYF. This chain connects TRBV5-1 to TRBJ2-5; D uncertain. Germline CDR1 and CDR2: SGHRS and YFSETQ. The germline V and J ends were trimmed by 1 base and 1 base, with 5 bases remaining between them. CDR3 length: 13 amino acids.

CDR3 loop: CASSFGVKSEQYF. CDR3 nucleotides: TGTGCCAGCAGCTTCGGGGTTAAATCCGAGCAGTACTTC. The chain links TRBV7-8 to TRBJ2-7, with a weak D call TRBD2 (5 bases). The CDR3 extends over 13 amino acids. Germline values: CDR1 SGHVS, CDR2 FQNEAQ. Deletions cut 3 bases from V and 6 bases from J, with 12 bases between.

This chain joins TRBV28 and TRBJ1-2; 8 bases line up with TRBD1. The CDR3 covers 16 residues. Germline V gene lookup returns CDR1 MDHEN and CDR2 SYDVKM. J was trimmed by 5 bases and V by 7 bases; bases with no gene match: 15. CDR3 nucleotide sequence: TGTGCCAGCAACACCCAAATTACTACAGGGGGGTATGGCTACACCTTC. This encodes CASNTQITTGGYGYTF.

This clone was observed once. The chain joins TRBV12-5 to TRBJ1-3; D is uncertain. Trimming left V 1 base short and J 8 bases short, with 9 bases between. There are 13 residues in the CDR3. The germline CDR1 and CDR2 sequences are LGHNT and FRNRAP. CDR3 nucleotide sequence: TGTGCTAGTGGTTTGGGGACCTTCGACACCATATATTTT. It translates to CASGLGTFDTIYF. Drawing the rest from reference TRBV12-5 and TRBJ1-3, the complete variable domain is DARVTQTPRHKVTEMGQEVTMRCQPILGHNTVFWYRQTMMQGLELLAYFRNRAPLDDSGMPKDRFSAEMPDATLATLKIQPSEPRDSAVYFCASGLGTFDTIYFGEGSWLTVV.

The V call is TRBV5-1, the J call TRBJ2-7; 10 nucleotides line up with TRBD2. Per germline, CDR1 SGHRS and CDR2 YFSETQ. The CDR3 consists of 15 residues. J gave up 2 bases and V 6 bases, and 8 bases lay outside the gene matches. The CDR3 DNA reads TGCGCCAGCACCAAGCGGGAGGGTGGGACCTACGAGCAGTACTTC. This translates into CASTKREGGTYEQYF.

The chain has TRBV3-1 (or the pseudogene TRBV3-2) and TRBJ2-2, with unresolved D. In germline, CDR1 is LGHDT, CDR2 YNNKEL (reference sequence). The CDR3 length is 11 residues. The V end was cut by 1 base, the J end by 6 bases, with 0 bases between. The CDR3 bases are TGTGCCAGCAGCCAAGCCGGGGAGCTGTTTTTT. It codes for CASSQAGELFF.

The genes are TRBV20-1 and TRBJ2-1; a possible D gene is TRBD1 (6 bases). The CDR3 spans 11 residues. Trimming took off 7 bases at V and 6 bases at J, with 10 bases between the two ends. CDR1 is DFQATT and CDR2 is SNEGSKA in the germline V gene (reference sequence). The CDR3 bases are TGCAGTGAGCTAGGGGGCAATGAGCAGTTCTTC. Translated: CSELGGNEQFF.

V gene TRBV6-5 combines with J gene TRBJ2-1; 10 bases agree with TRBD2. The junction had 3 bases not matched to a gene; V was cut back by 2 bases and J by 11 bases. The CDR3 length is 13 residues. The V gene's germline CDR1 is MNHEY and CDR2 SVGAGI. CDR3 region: CASSYGLAVQQFF. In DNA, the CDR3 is TGTGCCAGCAGTTACGGACTAGCGGTGCAGCAGTTCTTC.

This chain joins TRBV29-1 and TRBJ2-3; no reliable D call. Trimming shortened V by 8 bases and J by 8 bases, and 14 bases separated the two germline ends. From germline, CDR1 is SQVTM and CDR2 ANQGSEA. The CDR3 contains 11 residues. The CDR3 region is CSTFHSGTQYF. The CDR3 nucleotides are TGCAGCACCTTCCATTCGGGTACGCAGTATTTT.

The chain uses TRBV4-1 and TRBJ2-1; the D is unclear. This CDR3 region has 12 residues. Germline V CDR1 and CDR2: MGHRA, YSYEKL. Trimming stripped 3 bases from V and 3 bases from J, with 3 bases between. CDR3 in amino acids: CASSHVYNEQFF. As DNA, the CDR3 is TGCGCCAGCAGCCATGTCTACAATGAGCAGTTCTTC.